These 23 T cell receptor beta chains were all obtained from the same sample, sequenced in a study of graft-versus-host responses after intestinal transplantation. Intraepithelial and lamina propria lymphocytes were released after the graft tissue was processed. Sequenced by immunoSEQ multiplex PCR; TCRdb stores in-frame clones only, minus some. Counted here are around 7,000 clones, around two thirds occurring once; the ten biggest clones make up roughly 5%. Sequencing was performed on ileum tissue, taken about 55 days after transplant. The receptors stem from a human patient who received an intestinal transplant, so some T cells may come from the graft donor.

The chain links TRBV6-1 to TRBJ1-1; D is undetermined. The CDR3 is 13 amino acids. Trimming cost V 10 bases and J 1 base, with 13 bases left between them. Germline values: CDR1 MNHNS, CDR2 SASEGT. CDR3: CATDNFWNTEAFF. The CDR3 region has the DNA TGTGCCACCGACAATTTCTGGAACACTGAAGCTTTCTTT.

The genes are TRBV19 and TRBJ1-2; D gene ambiguous. The CDR3 loop spans 14 amino acids. Between the trimmed V and J ends, which lost 7 bases and 0 bases, there was a span of 12 bases. The germline gives CDR1 LNHDA, CDR2 SQIVND (reference sequence). The CDR3 nucleotides are TGTGCCAGTACCTCGGGATTAGCTAACTATGGCTACACCTTC. Its translation: CASTSGLANYGYTF.

By frequency in the sample, this clone is medium-sized. V usage is TRBV29-1 and J usage is TRBJ2-5, with D uncertain. The CDR3 totals 14 residues. Germline-derived CDR1 and CDR2 are SQVTM and ANQGSEA. Between the trimmed V and J ends, which lost 5 bases and 5 bases, there was a span of 18 bases. CDR3 nucleotides: TGCAGCGTTAGAGGCGATTGGGTACCGGAGACCCAGTACTTC. Translated, it gives CSVRGDWVPETQYF.

V and J are TRBV7-2 and TRBJ2-1, with D tentatively TRBD1 (5 bases). The V and J ends lost 7 bases and 4 bases respectively, with 8 bases between them. Per germline, CDR1 SGHTA and CDR2 FQGNSA. The CDR3 is 12 amino acids. DNA for the CDR3: TGTGCCAGCATAAAGGGGTACAATGAGCAGTTCTTC. As protein: CASIKGYNEQFF.

On this clone: This CDR3 is also generated by other DNA sequences in the sample. In DNA, the CDR3 is TGTGCCACCAGCAGCGGGACAGATTACGAGCAGTACGTC. Translated, it gives CATSSGTDYEQYV. The rearrangement uses TRBV15 and TRBJ2-7; 7 bases agree with TRBD1. The germline gives CDR1 LNHNV, CDR2 YYDKDF (reference sequence). With 3 bases clipped from V and 4 bases from J, the junction kept 3 bases outside the gene matches. This CDR3 has 13 residues.

V gene TRBV5-4 combines with J gene TRBJ2-6, with TRBD1 as a possible D gene (5 bases). This CDR3 spans 17 amino acids. V lost 4 bases, J lost 0 bases, and 14 bases lay in between. From germline, CDR1 is SGHNT and CDR2 YYREEE (reference sequence). The CDR3 here is CASSTTPRVSGANVLTF. The CDR3, as DNA: TGTGCCAGCAGCACAACCCCCAGGGTCTCTGGGGCCAACGTCCTGACTTTC.

J is TRBJ2-7 and V is TRBV5-5; 9 positions match TRBD1. CDR1 is SGHKS and CDR2 is YYEKEE in the germline V gene (reference sequence). This CDR3 spans 14 amino acids. Unmatched junction bases numbered 8, after V lost 3 bases and J lost 7 bases. The CDR3 region has the DNA TGTGCCAGCAGCTCCGGGACAGGGAAAGGGGAGCAGTACGTC. This translates into CASSSGTGKGEQYV.

This chain links TRBV5-8 with TRBJ1-1; D is unresolved. The CDR3 is 13 residues long. Trimming stripped 3 bases from V and 8 bases from J, with 14 bases between. CDR1 and CDR2 (germline): SGHTS, YDEGEE. The DNA of the CDR3 is TGTGCCAGCAGCTGGGCGACGGGATGGGAAGCTTTCTTT. This translates into CASSWATGWEAFF. The full variable domain, rest sourced from reference TRBV5-8 and TRBJ1-1, is EAGVTQSPTHLIKTRGQQATLRCSPISGHTSVYWYQQALGLGLQFLLWYDEGEERNRGNFPPRFSGRQFPNYSSELNVNALELEDSALYLCASSWATGWEAFFGQGTRLTVV.

This clone has just a few counts. The chain combines TRBV30 with TRBJ2-7; 8 bases agree with TRBD1. Trimming at V came to 4 bases and at J to 7 bases, leaving 9 bases not matched to a gene. The CDR3 length is 13 residues. CDR1 is GTSNPN, CDR2 SVGIG, per germline (reference sequence). The CDR3 nucleotides read TGTGCCTGGAAGGGACAGGTTATAGGGGAGCAGTACGTC. Amino acid sequence: CAWKGQVIGEQYV.

V and J are TRBV30 and TRBJ1-1; 7 bases agree with TRBD1. With 4 bases clipped from V and 0 bases from J, the junction kept 8 bases outside the gene matches. The CDR3 consists of 15 residues. CDR1 is GTSNPN, CDR2 SVGIG, per germline (reference sequence). The CDR3 loop is CAWKGGRLMNTEAFF. For the CDR3, the DNA is TGTGCCTGGAAAGGGGGCAGGTTAATGAACACTGAAGCTTTCTTT.

V and J are TRBV6-5 and TRBJ1-6; D possibly corresponds to TRBD1 (6 bases). Per the germline V gene, CDR1 is MNHEY and CDR2 is SVGAGI. The CDR3 is made up of 14 amino acids. Trimming took 6 bases from V and 7 from J, leaving 13 bases between them. In DNA, the CDR3 is TGTGCCAGCAGACCACAGGGCGGGAATTCACCCCTCCACTTT. Residues: CASRPQGGNSPLHF.

The sample holds a few counts of this clone. The chain recombines TRBV28 with TRBJ2-5; 8 bases agree with TRBD2. The CDR3 runs 15 residues. J gave up 4 bases and V 8 bases, and 12 bases lay outside the gene matches. CDR1 and CDR2 from the germline V gene are MDHEN and SYDVKM. The CDR3 loop is CASWTGGLESETQYF. DNA for the CDR3: TGTGCCAGCTGGACCGGGGGACTAGAGTCAGAGACCCAGTACTTC.

This chain links TRBV28 with TRBJ2-5, with 8 bases identical to TRBD2. The CDR3 length is 16 residues. The ends lost 6 bases at V and 5 bases at J; junction bases unmatched: 14. Germline V gives CDR1 MDHEN, CDR2 SYDVKM. CDR3 coding DNA: TGTGCCAGCAGCCCCTGGGGAGGACTAGCTTCGGAGACCCAGTACTTC. It encodes CASSPWGGLASETQYF.

J is TRBJ2-3 and V is TRBV30; 8 bases align to TRBD2. V was clipped by 0 bases and J by 7 bases; unmatched bases: 9. Germline loops: CDR1 GTSNPN, CDR2 SVGIG (reference sequence). The CDR3 is 15 amino acids. CDR3: CAWSVRSGGTNTQYF. The CDR3 DNA reads TGTGCCTGGAGTGTACGAAGCGGGGGAACGAATACGCAGTATTTT. The whole variable domain, filled in from reference TRBV30 and TRBJ2-3, reads SQTIHQWPATLVQPVGSPLSLECTVEGTSNPNLYWYRQAAGRGLQLLFYSVGIGQISSEVPQNLSASRPQDRQFILSSKKLLLSDSGFYLCAWSVRSGGTNTQYFGPGTRLTVL.

V and J are TRBV23-1 and TRBJ2-2; D possibly corresponds to TRBD2 (7 bases). TRBV23-1 is placed among ORFs of uncertain function. CDR3 length equals 18 residues. V dropped 3 bases and J dropped 5 bases, with 22 bases sitting between them. CDR3 in amino acids: CASSQGFGGGGVTGELFF. DNA of the CDR3: TGCGCCAGCAGTCAGGGTTTTGGTGGAGGGGGGGTTACCGGGGAGCTGTTTTTT.

This clone is labeled medium-sized. This chain joins TRBV19 and TRBJ2-1; D might be TRBD2 (6 bases). Between the trimmed V and J ends, which lost 2 bases and 13 bases, there was a span of 15 bases. Germline loops: CDR1 LNHDA, CDR2 SQIVND (reference sequence). CDR3 size: 13 residues. CDR3 nucleotide sequence: TGTGCCAGTAGTATACGGCGGGGATTCCTTCAGTTCTTC. Amino acid sequence: CASSIRRGFLQFF.

The gene calls are TRBV28 and TRBJ2-1; weak D call: TRBD2 (5 bases). The CDR3 runs 16 residues. Trimming took 2 bases from V and 0 from J, leaving 11 bases between them. CDR1 and CDR2 from the germline V gene are MDHEN and SYDVKM. CDR3 protein: CASSLGGVSSYNEQFF. The CDR3 region has the DNA TGTGCCAGCAGTTTAGGAGGAGTGAGCTCCTACAATGAGCAGTTCTTC.

V and J are TRBV19 and TRBJ1-1; 7 nucleotides align to TRBD1. V was clipped by 1 base and J by 4 bases; unmatched bases: 6. The CDR3 sequence is 15 residues long. Germline V gene lookup returns CDR1 LNHDA and CDR2 SQIVND (reference sequence). CDR3 coding DNA: TGTGCCAGTAGTATAGCCAGGACAGGCCCCACTGAAGCTTTCTTT. It codes for CASSIARTGPTEAFF.

This clone was counted only a few times. The CDR3 reads CASSESRVGDTQYF. The CDR3 bases are TGCGCCAGCAGTGAGTCCCGGGTCGGGGATACGCAGTATTTT. The chain is built from TRBV10-2 and TRBJ2-3, with D unresolved. The CDR3 has 14 residues. Germline lookup yields CDR1 WSHSY and CDR2 SAAADI. V gave up 0 bases and J gave up 6 bases, with 10 bases separating them.

This clone was seen once. The chain employs TRBV19 and TRBJ2-5, with 12 bases identical to TRBD1. CDR1 LNHDA and CDR2 SQIVND come from the germline V gene (reference sequence). Unmatched junction bases numbered 5, after V lost 1 base and J lost 5 bases. This CDR3 contains 16 residues. The CDR3 is CASSIGGTGGAETQYF. The DNA for the CDR3 is TGTGCCAGTAGTATAGGAGGGACAGGGGGCGCGGAGACCCAGTACTTC.

The V call is TRBV6-5, the J call TRBJ1-4; D perhaps matches TRBD1 (5 bases). This CDR3 has 15 amino acids. V lost 6 bases to trimming and J lost 8 bases, with 19 bases between them. Germline V gene lookup returns CDR1 MNHEY and CDR2 SVGAGI. CDR3 region: CASSQGGGNGEKLFF. CDR3 DNA: TGTGCCAGCAGCCAGGGTGGGGGGAATGGAGAAAAACTGTTTTTT.

This chain links TRBV18 with TRBJ2-1, with 10 nucleotides matching TRBD2. The CDR3 has 17 amino acids. From germline, CDR1 is KGHSH and CDR2 LQKENI. V dropped 0 bases and J dropped 10; count of bases not matched to a gene: 12. DNA of the CDR3: TGTGCCAGCTCACCACCGGAGAGCGGGAGGGCCGGTTTGGAGCAGTTCTTC. Protein product: CASSPPESGRAGLEQFF.

The genes are TRBV28 and TRBJ2-1; 11 nucleotides line up with TRBD2. V trimming: 5 bases; J trimming: 7 bases; junction bases outside the gene matches: 10. The germline CDR1 and CDR2 sequences are MDHEN and SYDVKM. This CDR3 is built from 16 residues. CDR3 nucleotides: TGTGCCAGCAGTCCGCCCGGGTTAGCGGGGGGGAATGAGCAGTTCTTC. Translated, it gives CASSPPGLAGGNEQFF.